The rows below give T cell receptor beta chains drawn from one sample of a study of cytomegalovirus exposure and HLA in healthy donors. Sequencing used immunoSEQ multiplex PCR; TCRdb keeps in-frame clones, though not all of them. The repertoire holds 150,000 to 200,000 clones, with around three quarters as singletons. Source material: PBMCs. Receptors originate from a woman aged 40 to 50 in good health and CMV-seronegative. CDR3s include the opening cysteine and the closing phenylalanine or tryptophan.

TRBV2	15	TRBJ2-2	CASSGTGGKAGELFF
TRBV30	16	TRBJ2-5	CAWSLTRDISQETQYF
TRBV6-5	15	TRBJ2-7	CASSYRDRGTYEQYF
TRBV9	15	TRBJ2-7	CASSVSEGRVSEQYF
TRBV29-1	12	TRBJ2-1	CSVENDRGYQFF
TRBV9	13	TRBJ2-3	CASSERYTDTQYF
TRBV9	20	TRBJ2-5	CASSPRTGGAKGTGQETQYF
TRBV7-9	15	TRBJ2-3	CASSLGADRGNTQYF
TRBV30	12	TRBJ1-2	CAWSRQIYGYTF
TRBV5-1	15	TRBJ2-7	CASSFTGTRAYEQYF
TRBV28	15	TRBJ2-7	CASSTFHRGLGEQYF
TRBV9	14	TRBJ2-1	CASSPGTASNEQFF
TRBV27	13	TRBJ1-1	CASVSIRNTEAFF
TRBV9	16	TRBJ2-1	CASSATGSDLYNEQFF
TRBV7-6	14	TRBJ2-1	CASSLARSYNEQFF
TRBV5-4	16	TRBJ2-2	CASSLFLAGNTGELFF
TRBV4-1	19	TRBJ1-5	CASSQISGDSTHSNQPQHF
TRBV7-9	14	TRBJ2-7	CASSFTGASYEQYF
TRBV7-9	14	TRBJ2-7	CASSLVEASGEQYF
TRBV18	11	TRBJ2-7	CASSPNYEQYF
TRBV10-2	14	TRBJ1-1	CASRGTRGGTEAFF
TRBV9	19	TRBJ1-1	CASSVDGRRAGTVNTEAFF
TRBV7-9	15	TRBJ1-1	CASSLAGGGGTEAFF
TRBV28	13	TRBJ1-1	CASSPPDNTEAFF
TRBV9	16	TRBJ2-1	CASSVQGGVSYNEQFF
TRBV6-4	14	TRBJ1-1	CASSLGTGGAEGFF
TRBV2	17	TRBJ2-1	CASRSRGGAGEYNEQFF
TRBV5-1	16	TRBJ2-3	CASSSGLAGFTDTQYF